The next 18 T cell receptor beta chains were all read from a single sample in a study of Tregs in tolerant kidney transplant recipients (dated by TCRdb to between 2018 and 2021). The library relied on the immunoSEQ multiplex PCR assay. TCRdb re-hosts the immuneACCESS table, in-frame sequences only. Its copies lack some clones; in the studies checked, an unresolved V gene accounts for under half of them, and the cause for the rest is not known. This sample has some 110,000 clones in its table, and roughly 93% of those were observed once. The ten largest clonotypes hold around 0.6% of the sample. The specimen sequenced was CD4+ T cells from blood. The receptor source for this set is a human donor in good health.

The chain has TRBV7-8 and TRBJ2-1; D is perhaps TRBD1 or TRBD2 (5 bases each). Germline-derived CDR1 and CDR2 are SGHVS and FQNEAQ. Trimming left V 4 bases short and J 1 base short, with 11 bases between. This CDR3 has 15 residues. The CDR3 is CASSYTGTSYNEQFF. CDR3 DNA sequence: TGTGCCAGCAGCTATACCGGGACGTCCTACAATGAGCAGTTCTTC.

The chain joins TRBV5-4 to TRBJ2-7; 7 bases line up with TRBD1. Germline trimming cut 0 bases from V and 7 bases from J; bases unmatched to any gene: 7. Germline V gives CDR1 SGHNT, CDR2 YYREEE (reference sequence). CDR3 length: 14 residues. The CDR3: CASSLGQGSWEQYF. CDR3 coding DNA: TGTGCCAGCAGCTTGGGACAGGGAAGTTGGGAGCAGTACTTC.

V and J are TRBV2 and TRBJ2-1; 9 bases align to TRBD2. V lost 7 bases to trimming and J lost 6 bases; unmatched junction nucleotides: 10. CDR1 SNHLY and CDR2 FYNNEI come from the germline V gene. This CDR3 region has 15 residues. CDR3 bases: TGTGCCAGCACTGACGGTAGCGGGAGAGGCAATGAGCAGTTCTTC. Its protein product is CASTDGSGRGNEQFF.

The V call is TRBV5-4, the J call TRBJ2-3, with 12 bases identical to TRBD2. CDR1 is SGHNT and CDR2 is YYREEE in the germline V gene (reference sequence). V gave up 1 base and J gave up 1 base; unmatched junction bases: 4. The CDR3 consists of 17 residues. The CDR3 here is CASSLLLAGGGTDTQYF. The CDR3 DNA sequence: TGTGCCAGCAGCTTGTTACTAGCGGGAGGAGGCACAGATACGCAGTATTTT.

The V and J genes are TRBV7-6 and TRBJ1-5, with D uncertain. Between the trimmed V and J ends, which lost 3 bases and 3 bases, there was a span of 9 bases. CDR1 is SGHVS and CDR2 is FNYEAQ in the germline V gene. This CDR3 comprises 14 residues. The DNA for the CDR3 is TGTGCCAGCAGCTTGCCCGGGTCCAATCAGCCCCAGCATTTT. Translated, it gives CASSLPGSNQPQHF. The whole variable domain, filled in from reference TRBV7-6 and TRBJ1-5, reads GAGVSQSPRYKVTKRGQDVALRCDPISGHVSLYWYRQALGQGPEFLTYFNYEAQQDKSGLPNDRFSAERPEGSISTLTIQRTEQRDSAMYRCASSLPGSNQPQHFGDGTRLSIL.

V gene TRBV11-2 combines with J gene TRBJ1-2; the match to TRBD1 covers 7 bases. V lost 5 bases and J lost 0; bases outside the gene matches: 6. CDR3 length: 15 amino acids. Germline CDR1 reads SGHAT; CDR2 reads FQNNGV. The CDR3 loop is CASSRQGPSNYGYTF. The DNA of the CDR3 is TGTGCCAGCAGCCGACAGGGACCCTCTAACTATGGCTACACCTTC.

This clone was seen more than once but under ten times. The DNA for the CDR3 is TGCGCCAGCCGGGCCGGGACAGGGACCTACGAGCAGTACTTC. This sequence encodes CASRAGTGTYEQYF. The chain recombines TRBV10-2 with TRBJ2-7, with TRBD1 matching over 9 bases. V shed 8 bases, J shed 2 bases, and the junction held 7 bases outside the gene matches. The V gene's germline CDR1 is WSHSY and CDR2 SAAADI. The CDR3 is 14 amino acids.

With respect to this clone: An end of the junction differs from the germline gene, which may be a read error. The rearrangement links TRBV5-4 to TRBJ1-1, with D unclear. This CDR3 contains 12 residues. In germline, CDR1 is SGHNT, CDR2 YYREEE (reference sequence). In nucleotides, the CDR3 is TGTGCCAGCAGCCGCGGGTCGGTCTACCCAAACTTT. This codes for CASSRGSVYPNF.

This chain connects TRBV7-6 to TRBJ2-3; no clear D. This CDR3 contains 16 residues. Looked up from germline, CDR1 is SGHVS and CDR2 is FNYEAQ. With 1 base removed from V and 0 bases from J, the gap between germline ends came to 11 bases. Here the CDR3 reads CASSLGTELSTDTQYF. The CDR3 DNA reads as TGTGCCAGCAGCTTAGGGACGGAACTAAGCACAGATACGCAGTATTTT.

This chain connects TRBV6-1 to TRBJ1-1, with D possibly being TRBD1 (5 bases). V was cut by 6 bases and J by 4 bases, with 12 bases left in between. The germline CDR1 and CDR2 sequences are MNHNS and SASEGT. The CDR3 extends over 13 amino acids. The CDR3 here is CASRGQGGTEAFF. DNA for the CDR3: TGTGCCAGCAGGGGGCAGGGAGGCACTGAAGCTTTCTTT.

The V and J genes are TRBV7-9 and TRBJ2-1; 10 bases agree with TRBD2. CDR3 size: 15 residues. Trimming cost V 3 bases and J 12 bases; bases outside gene matches: 11. CDR1 SEHNR and CDR2 FQNEAQ come from the germline V gene (reference sequence). The CDR3 DNA reads TGTGCCAGCAGCTTGGAGGGACTAGCGATCATGGGGCAGTTCTTC. Protein: CASSLEGLAIMGQFF.

This clone has only one observation. The V call is TRBV5-1, the J call TRBJ2-5, with 9 bases fitting TRBD1. Looked up from germline, CDR1 is SGHRS and CDR2 is YFSETQ. The CDR3 is 16 amino acids. Trimming removed 3 bases from V and 2 bases from J; junction bases left unmatched: 8. CDR3 in amino acids: CASSSQRTGAQETQYF. The CDR3 DNA reads TGCGCCAGCAGCTCGCAGAGGACAGGGGCGCAAGAGACCCAGTACTTC.

The rearrangement uses TRBV6-1 and TRBJ1-4; D unclear. Germline lookup yields CDR1 MNHNS and CDR2 SASEGT. CDR3 size: 16 residues. Trimming took 0 bases from V and 8 from J, leaving 16 bases between them. The CDR3 here is CASSEAGHPGAEKLFF. As DNA, the CDR3 is TGTGCCAGCAGTGAAGCTGGCCACCCCGGCGCAGAAAAACTGTTTTTT.

The V call is TRBV19, the J call TRBJ1-2; no reliable D call. This CDR3 has 13 amino acids. The germline V gene encodes CDR1 LNHDA and CDR2 SQIVND (reference sequence). The V gene lost 5 bases and the J gene lost 1 base, with 8 bases spanning the gap. For the CDR3, the DNA is TGTGCCAGTAGTGGCCGAAATAACTATGGCTACACCTTC. Translating it yields CASSGRNNYGYTF.

CDR3: CASQPLETGGHGYTF. CDR3 sequence (DNA): TGTGCCAGTCAACCCCTCGAAACAGGGGGACATGGCTACACCTTC. The rearrangement uses TRBV19 and TRBJ1-2; TRBD1 agrees at 8 bases. V lost 8 bases, J lost 6 bases, and 14 bases stayed unmatched. This CDR3 has 15 amino acids. Per the germline V gene, CDR1 is LNHDA and CDR2 is SQIVND (reference sequence).

The genes are TRBV5-1 and TRBJ2-6; D not certain. Trimming took off 1 base at V and 0 bases at J, with 5 bases between the two ends. The CDR3 extends over 15 amino acids. The germline V gene encodes CDR1 SGHRS and CDR2 YFSETQ. The CDR3 region has the DNA TGCGCCAGCAGCTTGAGTGACTCTGGGGCCAACGTCCTGACTTTC. Amino acid sequence: CASSLSDSGANVLTF.

The V and J genes are TRBV2 and TRBJ1-2; the D gene is possibly TRBD1 (6 bases). Trimming took 2 bases from V and 4 from J, leaving 20 bases between them. Germline assignment: CDR1 SNHLY and CDR2 FYNNEI. This CDR3 has 17 residues. The CDR3 sequence is CASSEREGGLGPYGYTF. CDR3 DNA: TGTGCCAGCAGTGAAAGGGAGGGGGGCCTCGGTCCCTATGGCTACACCTTC.

The V call is TRBV19, the J call TRBJ1-5; unclear D gene. The CDR3 is 15 amino acids. The germline V gene encodes CDR1 LNHDA and CDR2 SQIVND (reference sequence). Trimming took 0 bases from V and 0 from J, leaving 6 bases between them. CDR3 sequence: CASSIENYSNQPQHF. The CDR3 region has the DNA TGTGCCAGTAGTATAGAGAATTATAGCAATCAGCCCCAGCATTTT.